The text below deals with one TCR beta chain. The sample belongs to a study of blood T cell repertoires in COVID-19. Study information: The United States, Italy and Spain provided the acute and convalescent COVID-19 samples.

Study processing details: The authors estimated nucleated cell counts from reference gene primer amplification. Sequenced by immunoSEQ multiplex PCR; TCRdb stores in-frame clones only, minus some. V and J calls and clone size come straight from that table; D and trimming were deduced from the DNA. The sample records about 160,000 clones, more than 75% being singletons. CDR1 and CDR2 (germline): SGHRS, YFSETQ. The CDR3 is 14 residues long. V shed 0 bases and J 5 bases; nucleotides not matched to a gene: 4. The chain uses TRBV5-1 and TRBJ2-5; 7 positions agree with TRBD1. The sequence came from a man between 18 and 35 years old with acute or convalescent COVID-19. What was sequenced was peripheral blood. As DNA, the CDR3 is TGCGCCAGCAGCTTGGCACAGGGGCGGGAGACCCAGTACTTC. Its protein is CASSLAQGRETQYF.